Listed here is a single T cell receptor (beta chain). Sequencing used immunoSEQ multiplex PCR; TCRdb keeps in-frame clones, though not all of them. The sample has about 120,000 clones; more than 90% are singletons. The sample comes from a study of control samples from healthy donors and cancer patients. From germline, CDR1 is MNHEY and CDR2 SMNVEV (reference sequence). The CDR3 covers 14 residues. V lost 8 bases and J 6 bases, leaving 14 bases between the germline ends. The chain uses TRBV27 and TRBJ1-6, with D hard to call. Sequenced material: blood. This clonotype originated in a man younger than 30 in good health. The CDR3 coding sequence is TGTGCCAGCTCGAGCGGCGGGATTAATTCACCCCTCCACTTT. Its translation is CASSSGGINSPLHF.